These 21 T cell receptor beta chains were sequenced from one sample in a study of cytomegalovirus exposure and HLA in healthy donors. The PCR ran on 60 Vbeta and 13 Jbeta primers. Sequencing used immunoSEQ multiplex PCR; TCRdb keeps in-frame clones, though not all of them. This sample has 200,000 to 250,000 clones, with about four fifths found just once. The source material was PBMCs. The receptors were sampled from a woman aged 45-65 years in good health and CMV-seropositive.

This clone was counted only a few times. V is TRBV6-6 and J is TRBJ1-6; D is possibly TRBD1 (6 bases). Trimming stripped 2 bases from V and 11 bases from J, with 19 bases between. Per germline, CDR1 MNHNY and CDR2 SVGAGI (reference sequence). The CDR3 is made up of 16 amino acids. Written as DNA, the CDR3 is TGTGCCAGCAGTTACGGAACCCCGACGGGGGGCACACCCCTCCACTTT. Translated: CASSYGTPTGGTPLHF.

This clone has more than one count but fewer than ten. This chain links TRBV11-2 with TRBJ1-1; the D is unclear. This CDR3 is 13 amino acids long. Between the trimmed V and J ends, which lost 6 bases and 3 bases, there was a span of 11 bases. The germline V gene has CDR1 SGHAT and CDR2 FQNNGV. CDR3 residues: CASSRELDTEAFF. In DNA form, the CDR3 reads TGTGCCAGCAGTAGAGAACTGGACACTGAAGCTTTCTTT.

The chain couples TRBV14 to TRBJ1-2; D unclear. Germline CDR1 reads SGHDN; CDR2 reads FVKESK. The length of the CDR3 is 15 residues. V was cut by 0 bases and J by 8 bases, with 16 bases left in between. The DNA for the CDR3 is TGTGCCAGCAGCCAAGATTGGGGAAAACTAGGCGGCTACACCTTC. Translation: CASSQDWGKLGGYTF.

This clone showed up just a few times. The CDR3 DNA sequence: TGCGCCAGCAGCCAGCAAACAGAGAACACTGAAGCTTTCTTT. It encodes CASSQQTENTEAFF. J is TRBJ1-1 and V is TRBV4-1; no definite D call. Trimming shortened V by 3 bases and J by 1 base, and 9 bases separated the two germline ends. The length of the CDR3 is 14 residues. From germline, CDR1 is MGHRA and CDR2 YSYEKL.

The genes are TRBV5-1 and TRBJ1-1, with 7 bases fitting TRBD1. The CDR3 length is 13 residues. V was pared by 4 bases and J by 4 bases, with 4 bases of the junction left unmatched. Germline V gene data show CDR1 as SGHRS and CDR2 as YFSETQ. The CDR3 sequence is CASSPQGGTEAFF. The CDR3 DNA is TGCGCCAGCAGCCCTCAGGGGGGCACTGAAGCTTTCTTT.

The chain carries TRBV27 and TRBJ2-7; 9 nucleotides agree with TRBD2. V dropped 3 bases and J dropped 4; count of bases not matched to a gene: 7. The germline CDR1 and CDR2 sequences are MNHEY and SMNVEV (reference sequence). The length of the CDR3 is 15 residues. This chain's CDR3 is CASSFRASGEYEQYF. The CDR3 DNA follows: TGTGCCAGCAGTTTTAGGGCTAGCGGGGAGTACGAGCAGTACTTC.

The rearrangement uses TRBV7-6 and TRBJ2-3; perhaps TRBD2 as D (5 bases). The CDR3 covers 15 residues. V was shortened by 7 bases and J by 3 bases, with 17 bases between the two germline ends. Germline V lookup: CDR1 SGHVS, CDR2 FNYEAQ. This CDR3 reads CASTPVATGTDTQYF. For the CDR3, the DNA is TGTGCCAGCACCCCAGTAGCTACGGGGACAGATACGCAGTATTTT.

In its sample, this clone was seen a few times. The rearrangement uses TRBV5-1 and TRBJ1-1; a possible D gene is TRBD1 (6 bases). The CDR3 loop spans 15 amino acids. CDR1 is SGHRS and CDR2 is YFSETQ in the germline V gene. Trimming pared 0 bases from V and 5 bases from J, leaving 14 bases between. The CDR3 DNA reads TGCGCCAGCAGCTTGGGTGTAGGGGGAGTGACTGAAGCTTTCTTT. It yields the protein CASSLGVGGVTEAFF.

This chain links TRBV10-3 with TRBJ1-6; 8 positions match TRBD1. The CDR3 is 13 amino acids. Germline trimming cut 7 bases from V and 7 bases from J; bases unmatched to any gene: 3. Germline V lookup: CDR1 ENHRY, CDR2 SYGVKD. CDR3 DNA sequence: TGTGCCATCACGGACAGGGAGAATTCACCCCTCCACTTT. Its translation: CAITDRENSPLHF.

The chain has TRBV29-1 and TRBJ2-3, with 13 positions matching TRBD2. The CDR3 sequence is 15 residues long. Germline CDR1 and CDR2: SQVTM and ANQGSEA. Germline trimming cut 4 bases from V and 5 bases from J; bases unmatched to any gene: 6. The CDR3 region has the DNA TGCAGCGTTGGGGGGACTAGCGGGGAGCTAGATACGCAGTATTTT. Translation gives CSVGGTSGELDTQYF.

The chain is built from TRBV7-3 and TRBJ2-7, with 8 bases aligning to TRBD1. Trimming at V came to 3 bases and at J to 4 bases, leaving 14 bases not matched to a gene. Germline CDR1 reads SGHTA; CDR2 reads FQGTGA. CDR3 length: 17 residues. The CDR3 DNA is TGTGCCAGCAGCTTCTCCGGGACAGGAGGGGTGGCATACGAGCAGTACTTC. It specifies CASSFSGTGGVAYEQYF.

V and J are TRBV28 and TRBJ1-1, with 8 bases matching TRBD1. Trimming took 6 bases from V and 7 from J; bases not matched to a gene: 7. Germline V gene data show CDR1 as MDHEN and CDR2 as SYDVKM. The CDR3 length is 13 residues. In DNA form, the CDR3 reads TGTGCCAGCAGGTTCAGGGGGCGAGGTGAAGCTTTCTTT. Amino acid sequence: CASRFRGRGEAFF.

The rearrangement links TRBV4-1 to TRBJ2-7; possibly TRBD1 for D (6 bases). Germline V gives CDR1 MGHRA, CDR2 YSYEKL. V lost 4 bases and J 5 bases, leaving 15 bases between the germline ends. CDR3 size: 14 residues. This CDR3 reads CASSPYLGAHEQYF. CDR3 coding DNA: TGCGCCAGCAGCCCCTACCTGGGGGCCCACGAGCAGTACTTC.

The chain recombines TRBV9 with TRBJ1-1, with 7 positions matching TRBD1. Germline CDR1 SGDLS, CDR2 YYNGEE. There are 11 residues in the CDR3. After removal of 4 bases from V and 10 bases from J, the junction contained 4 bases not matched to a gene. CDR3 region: CASSNQGGAFF. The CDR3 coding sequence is TGTGCCAGCAGCAACCAGGGGGGAGCTTTCTTT.

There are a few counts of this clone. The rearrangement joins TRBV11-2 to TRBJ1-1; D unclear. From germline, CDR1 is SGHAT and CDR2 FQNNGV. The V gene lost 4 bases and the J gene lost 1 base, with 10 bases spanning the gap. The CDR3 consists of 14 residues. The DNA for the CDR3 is TGTGCCAGCAGCTCACTTGGAGGGAACACTGAAGCTTTCTTT. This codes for CASSSLGGNTEAFF.

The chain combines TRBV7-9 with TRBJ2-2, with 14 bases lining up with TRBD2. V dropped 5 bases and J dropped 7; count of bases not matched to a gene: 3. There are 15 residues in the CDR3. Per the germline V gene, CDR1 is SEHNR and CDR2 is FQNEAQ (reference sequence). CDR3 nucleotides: TGTGCCAGCAGCCCCGGGACTAGCGGGGGCGGGGAGCTGTTTTTT. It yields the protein CASSPGTSGGGELFF.

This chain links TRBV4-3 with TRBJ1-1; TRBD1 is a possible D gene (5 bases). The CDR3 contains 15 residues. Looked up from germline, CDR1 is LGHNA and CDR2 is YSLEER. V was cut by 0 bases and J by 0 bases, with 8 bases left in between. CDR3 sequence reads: CASSQEGAMNTEAFF. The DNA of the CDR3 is TGCGCCAGCAGCCAAGAAGGGGCTATGAACACTGAAGCTTTCTTT.

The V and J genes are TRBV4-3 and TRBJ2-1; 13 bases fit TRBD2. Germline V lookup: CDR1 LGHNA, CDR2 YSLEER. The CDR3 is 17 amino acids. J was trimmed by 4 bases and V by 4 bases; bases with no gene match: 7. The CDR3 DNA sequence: TGCGCCAGCAGCCGAGGGACTAGCGGGGAACCTTACAATGAGCAGTTCTTC. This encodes CASSRGTSGEPYNEQFF.

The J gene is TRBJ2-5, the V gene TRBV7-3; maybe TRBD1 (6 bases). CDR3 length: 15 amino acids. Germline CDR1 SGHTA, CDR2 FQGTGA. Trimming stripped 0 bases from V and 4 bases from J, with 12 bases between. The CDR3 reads CASSLTNVGAETQYF. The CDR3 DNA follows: TGTGCCAGCAGCTTAACCAACGTGGGGGCAGAGACCCAGTACTTC.

The CDR3 nucleotides read TGTGCCAGCAGCTCAAACCGACTTGAAGCTTTCTTT. This encodes CASSSNRLEAFF. V is TRBV7-2 and J is TRBJ1-1, with unresolved D. Germline values: CDR1 SGHTA, CDR2 FQGNSA. This CDR3 has 12 residues. Between the trimmed V and J ends, which lost 4 bases and 7 bases, there was a span of 10 bases.

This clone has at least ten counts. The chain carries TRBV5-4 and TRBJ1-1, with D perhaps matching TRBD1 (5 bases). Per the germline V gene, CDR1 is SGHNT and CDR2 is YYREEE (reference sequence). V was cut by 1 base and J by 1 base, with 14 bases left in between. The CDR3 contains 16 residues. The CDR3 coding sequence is TGTGCCAGCAGCTTGTACGGGGCGGGGGGGAACACTGAAGCTTTCTTT. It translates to CASSLYGAGGNTEAFF.